These 32 T cell receptor beta chains share one sample of origin, sequenced in a study of naive and memory T cell subsets. Findings and caveats of the study: Especially in CD8 cells, naive repertoires contained a few larger clonotypes, possibly CD45RA-re-expressing memory cells.

The beta constant-region primer was an equimolar mix of two oligonucleotides covering TRBC1 and TRBC2. Four rounds of PCR amplified the ligated cDNA using nested alpha and beta constant-region primers plus SP2. TCRdb redid the calling of the UMI-ligation and nested PCR reads with MiXCR, one entry per CDR3 protein. The table includes 140,000 to 150,000 distinct CDR3 sequences, 22% detected once. These receptors' antigens are unknown. Sequencing was performed on naive CD4+ T cells from blood. Source of these receptors: a human donor in good health.

This clonotype was picked up a small number of times. This chain connects TRBV20-1 to TRBJ2-1; 11 nucleotides align to TRBD2. The CDR3 covers 15 residues. Germline CDR1 and CDR2: DFQATT and SNEGSKA (reference sequence). The V and J ends lost 0 bases and 5 bases, in that order; junction bases with no gene match: 3. CDR3 region: CSARDPGLADNEQFF. The CDR3 DNA sequence: TGCAGTGCTAGAGATCCGGGACTAGCGGACAATGAGCAGTTCTTC.

In DNA, the CDR3 is TGTGCCAGCAGCAAATCCGGGACTAGCTATGAGCAGTTCTTC. Protein: CASSKSGTSYEQFF. V gene TRBV7-9 combines with J gene TRBJ2-1; 9 bases are shared with TRBD2. The CDR3 consists of 14 residues. From germline, CDR1 is SEHNR and CDR2 FQNEAQ (reference sequence). V was pared by 5 bases and J by 8 bases, with 7 bases of the junction left unmatched. Variable domain in full (rest from reference TRBV7-9 and TRBJ2-1): DTGVSQNPRHKITKRGQNVTFRCDPISEHNRLYWYRQTLGQGPEFLTYFQNEAQLEKSRLLSDRFSAERPKGSFSTLEIQRTEQGDSAMYLCASSKSGTSYEQFFGPGTRLTVL.

This chain connects TRBV9 to TRBJ1-1; D is unresolved. Germline CDR1 SGDLS, CDR2 YYNGEE. Trimming removed 0 bases from V and 0 bases from J, with 9 bases in between. The CDR3 extends over 15 amino acids. CDR3 residues: CASSVDLLMNTEAFF. The CDR3 bases are TGTGCCAGCAGCGTAGATTTATTGATGAACACTGAAGCTTTCTTT.

This clonotype was seen more than once but under ten times. The chain joins TRBV7-2 to TRBJ1-1; D is uncertain. Germline V gene data show CDR1 as SGHTA and CDR2 as FQGNSA. The V end lost 2 bases, the J end lost 5 bases, and 9 bases lay between the germline ends. This CDR3 contains 13 residues. The CDR3 is CASSLRTSTEAFF. The CDR3 DNA reads as TGTGCCAGCAGCTTAAGAACGAGTACTGAAGCTTTCTTT.

The chain recombines TRBV2 with TRBJ2-3; D is undetermined. V was trimmed by 3 bases and J by 10 bases, leaving 8 bases between them. CDR3 length equals 11 residues. Germline lookup yields CDR1 SNHLY and CDR2 FYNNEI. CDR3 DNA sequence: TGTGCCAGCAGTGAGGAGCAGGCGCAGTATTTT. Translation: CASSEEQAQYF.

This clonotype was picked up a small number of times. This rearrangement joins TRBV7-2 to TRBJ2-1; D uncertain. This CDR3 spans 17 amino acids. Trimming removed 0 bases at V and 6 bases at J, with 18 bases between. The germline V gene encodes CDR1 SGHTA and CDR2 FQGNSA. CDR3 DNA sequence: TGTGCCAGCAGCTTAGCGGGTAGCTCCCAGATGATCAATGAGCAGTTCTTC. This translates into CASSLAGSSQMINEQFF.

This sequence joins TRBV3-1 and TRBJ2-3; D unclear. Germline-derived CDR1 and CDR2 are LGHDT and YNNKEL (reference sequence). The CDR3 length is 13 residues. Between the trimmed V and J ends, which lost 1 base and 4 bases, there was a span of 6 bases. In DNA, the CDR3 is TGTGCCAGCAGCCAAGTGCGGTCAGATACGCAGTATTTT. Translating it yields CASSQVRSDTQYF.

J is TRBJ2-1 and V is TRBV7-6, with 8 bases matching TRBD1. This CDR3 region has 15 residues. V gave up 2 bases and J gave up 1 base; unmatched junction bases: 1. Germline V gives CDR1 SGHVS, CDR2 FNYEAQ. This CDR3 reads CASSLQGASYNEQFF. Written as DNA, the CDR3 is TGTGCCAGCAGCTTACAGGGGGCATCCTACAATGAGCAGTTCTTC.

This clonotype was recorded many times. The V gene is TRBV3-1, the J gene TRBJ2-1; D is possibly TRBD1 (6 bases). Germline values: CDR1 LGHDT, CDR2 YNNKEL (reference sequence). This CDR3 comprises 15 residues. V lost 3 bases, J lost 15 bases, and 24 bases lay in between. DNA for the CDR3: TGTGCCAGCAGCCACCGCAGTACAGGGTACGGCCGCTGGTTCTTC. Translation gives CASSHRSTGYGRWFF.

This clonotype was observed at least ten times. The J gene is TRBJ2-7, the V gene TRBV23-1, with a tentative D call TRBD2 (5 bases). TRBV23-1 is classed as an ORF, of uncertain function. The length of the CDR3 is 15 residues. The germline V and J ends were trimmed by 4 bases and 3 bases, with 16 bases remaining between them. The CDR3 DNA sequence: TGCGCCAGCAGTCCCCCGGAGGTTGGGAACTACGAGCAGTACTTC. Translating gives CASSPPEVGNYEQYF.

This clonotype occurred a few times. The chain carries TRBV7-6 and TRBJ2-1; 10 nucleotides line up with TRBD2. The CDR3 is 16 amino acids. Trimming at V came to 4 bases and at J to 7 bases, leaving 10 bases not matched to a gene. CDR1 and CDR2 (germline): SGHVS, FNYEAQ. This CDR3 reads CASSSTVAGGRNEQFF. The CDR3 nucleotides read TGTGCCAGCAGCTCCACAGTAGCGGGAGGTAGGAATGAGCAGTTCTTC. The full variable domain, its missing parts supplied by reference TRBV7-6 and TRBJ2-1, is GAGVSQSPRYKVTKRGQDVALRCDPISGHVSLYWYRQALGQGPEFLTYFNYEAQQDKSGLPNDRFSAERPEGSISTLTIQRTEQRDSAMYRCASSSTVAGGRNEQFFGPGTRLTVL.

The chain combines TRBV28 with TRBJ2-5; 16 positions match TRBD2. The CDR3 is made up of 18 amino acids. Per germline, CDR1 MDHEN and CDR2 SYDVKM. V trimming: 6 bases; J trimming: 4 bases; junction bases outside the gene matches: 11. CDR3 loop: CASSRGTSGRDYRETQYF. CDR3 DNA sequence: TGTGCCAGCAGCCGTGGGACTAGCGGGAGGGATTATAGAGAGACCCAGTACTTC.

In its sample, this clonotype was seen many times. The chain recombines TRBV3-1 with TRBJ2-3; no reliable D call. V was cut by 0 bases and J by 3 bases, with 7 bases left in between. The CDR3 extends over 14 amino acids. Germline assignment: CDR1 LGHDT and CDR2 YNNKEL (reference sequence). The CDR3 DNA reads TGTGCCAGCAGCCAAGAAGTCTGGACAGATACGCAGTATTTT. As protein: CASSQEVWTDTQYF.

J is TRBJ2-7 and V is TRBV25-1, with D possibly TRBD2 on 6 matching bases. Germline lookup yields CDR1 MGHDK and CDR2 SYGVNS. The CDR3 runs 12 residues. V was cut by 4 bases and J by 6 bases, with 10 bases left in between. The CDR3 DNA follows: TGTGCCAGCAGTGTTGGGGGGTTCGAGCAGTACTTC. It yields the protein CASSVGGFEQYF.

The gene calls are TRBV9 and TRBJ1-2; D ambiguous. Deletions cut 2 bases from V and 1 base from J, with 9 bases between. Germline V gene data show CDR1 as SGDLS and CDR2 as YYNGEE. This CDR3 contains 14 residues. CDR3 DNA sequence: TGTGCCAGCAGCGTGGGTCACAGTAACTATGGCTACACCTTC. It specifies CASSVGHSNYGYTF.

The J gene is TRBJ1-2, the V gene TRBV5-1, with 9 bases fitting TRBD1. V lost 4 bases to trimming and J lost 1 base; unmatched junction nucleotides: 2. The CDR3 consists of 14 residues. Germline V CDR1 and CDR2: SGHRS, YFSETQ. As DNA, the CDR3 is TGCGCCAGCAGCCAGGACAGGGGTAACTATGGCTACACCTTC. It is translated as CASSQDRGNYGYTF.

The chain couples TRBV10-3 to TRBJ2-3; D ambiguous. Germline CDR1 ENHRY, CDR2 SYGVKD. Between the trimmed V and J ends, which lost 0 bases and 4 bases, there was a span of 5 bases. This CDR3 is built from 13 residues. The CDR3 sequence is CAISESFADTQYF. The DNA for the CDR3 is TGTGCCATCAGTGAGTCGTTCGCAGATACGCAGTATTTT.

The V gene is TRBV20-1, the J gene TRBJ2-3; 8 nucleotides agree with TRBD2. J lost 5 bases, V lost 0 bases, and 13 bases had no gene match. The length of the CDR3 is 17 residues. Per the germline V gene, CDR1 is DFQATT and CDR2 is SNEGSKA (reference sequence). In DNA form, the CDR3 reads TGCAGTGCTAGAGACCTCCCCGGGAGGCTAGCGGGAGATACGCAGTATTTT. Protein: CSARDLPGRLAGDTQYF.

In DNA form, the CDR3 reads TGTGCCAGCAGTGAAGGACAGGCAGATACGCAGTATTTT. This sequence encodes CASSEGQADTQYF. The chain combines TRBV6-4 with TRBJ2-3; TRBD1 matches at 7 bases. After removal of 3 bases from V and 4 bases from J, the junction contained 1 base not matched to a gene. Germline V CDR1 and CDR2: MRHNA, SNTAGT. The CDR3 length is 13 residues.

The chain couples TRBV6-5 to TRBJ2-5, with TRBD1 matching over 8 bases. CDR3 size: 15 residues. The germline V gene encodes CDR1 MNHEY and CDR2 SVGAGI. The V segment lost 5 bases and the J segment 7 bases; nucleotides outside the gene matches: 12. The CDR3 coding sequence is TGTGCCAGCAGTCGCGGGTTGGACAGGGACAGGACCCAGTACTTC. This encodes CASSRGLDRDRTQYF.

The V and J genes are TRBV5-1 and TRBJ2-3, with D perhaps TRBD1 or TRBD2 (5 bases each). Trimming removed 2 bases from V and 0 bases from J, with 7 bases in between. Looked up from germline, CDR1 is SGHRS and CDR2 is YFSETQ. There are 14 residues in the CDR3. The CDR3 spells CASSFGTSTDTQYF. CDR3 DNA: TGCGCCAGCAGCTTTGGGACCAGCACAGATACGCAGTATTTT.

This sequence joins TRBV7-2 and TRBJ2-1; D is possibly TRBD2 (5 bases). The CDR3 covers 14 residues. V dropped 2 bases and J dropped 6 bases, with 11 bases sitting between them. Germline V lookup: CDR1 SGHTA, CDR2 FQGNSA. The CDR3 here is CASSLSGLRNEQFF. Written as DNA, the CDR3 is TGTGCCAGCAGCTTATCCGGACTGCGCAATGAGCAGTTCTTC.

The table lists this clonotype with a few counts. The CDR3: CASSFETGLNEKLFF. CDR3 DNA: TGCGCCAGCAGCTTCGAGACAGGGTTGAACGAAAAACTGTTTTTT. The chain joins TRBV5-1 to TRBJ1-4; 7 nucleotides agree with TRBD1. Germline V gene lookup returns CDR1 SGHRS and CDR2 YFSETQ. This CDR3 spans 15 amino acids. V lost 2 bases and J lost 8; bases outside the gene matches: 9.

The rearrangement links TRBV5-1 to TRBJ2-7; tentative D call: TRBD1 (5 bases). This CDR3 has 15 residues. CDR1 SGHRS and CDR2 YFSETQ come from the germline V gene. V shed 2 bases and J shed 2 bases, with 14 bases lying between them. The DNA of the CDR3 is TGCGCCAGCAGCTTTAATGACAGAAAGACCTACGAGCAGTACTTC. It encodes CASSFNDRKTYEQYF.

V and J are TRBV7-9 and TRBJ1-6; D not resolved. Germline V gives CDR1 SEHNR, CDR2 FQNEAQ (reference sequence). The V end lost 5 bases, the J end lost 13 bases, and 12 bases lay between the germline ends. This CDR3 is 12 amino acids long. The CDR3 sequence: CASSPPGKPLHF. The CDR3 region has the DNA TGTGCCAGCAGCCCCCCCGGAAAGCCCCTCCACTTT.

The chain employs TRBV2 and TRBJ1-2; no clear D gene. CDR1 and CDR2 (germline): SNHLY, FYNNEI. The CDR3 contains 13 residues. V lost 11 bases to trimming and J lost 2 bases, with 15 bases between them. The CDR3 region is CADRPFRNYGYTF. As DNA, the CDR3 is TGTGCCGACCGACCCTTTAGAAACTATGGCTACACCTTC.

This clonotype was counted between two and nine times. V usage is TRBV6-5 and J usage is TRBJ2-6, with a possible D match to TRBD2 (5 bases). Per germline, CDR1 MNHEY and CDR2 SVGAGI. The CDR3 is 16 residues long. Trimming pared 4 bases from V and 4 bases from J, leaving 14 bases between. In DNA, the CDR3 is TGTGCCAGCAGTTGGACTTCGGTTTCCGGGGCCAACGTCCTGACTTTC. Protein product: CASSWTSVSGANVLTF.

The V call is TRBV2, the J call TRBJ1-5; TRBD1 is a possible D gene (6 bases). This CDR3 comprises 17 residues. Trimming cost V 4 bases and J 3 bases, with 19 bases left between them. CDR1 SNHLY and CDR2 FYNNEI come from the germline V gene. In DNA form, the CDR3 reads TGTGCCAGCAGTGGGACAGCCCCTGCTAGTAACAATCAGCCCCAGCATTTT. It encodes CASSGTAPASNNQPQHF. Full variable domain (outside the CDR3, taken from reference TRBV2 and TRBJ1-5): EPEVTQTPSHQVTQMGQEVILRCVPISNHLYFYWYRQILGQKVEFLVSFYNNEISEKSEIFDDQFSVERPDGSNFTLKIRSTKLEDSAMYFCASSGTAPASNNQPQHFGDGTRLSIL.

This clonotype was seen a handful of times. The chain employs TRBV23-1 and TRBJ2-2; D uncertain. TRBV23-1 is known as an ORF, though its function is uncertain. CDR3 length: 16 residues. V dropped 0 bases and J dropped 5 bases, with 13 bases sitting between them. The CDR3: CASSQSSDLRTGELFF. CDR3 coding DNA: TGCGCCAGCAGTCAATCATCGGACCTACGAACCGGGGAGCTGTTTTTT.

The chain recombines TRBV30 with TRBJ1-4; D is uncertain. Germline values: CDR1 GTSNPN, CDR2 SVGIG (reference sequence). CDR3 length: 11 amino acids. Between the trimmed V and J ends, which lost 1 base and 7 bases, there was a span of 4 bases. The CDR3 nucleotides are TGTGCCTGGAGTGGGAGTGAAAAACTGTTTTTT. Its translation: CAWSGSEKLFF. Looking up the rest from reference TRBV30 and TRBJ1-4 gives the full variable domain: SQTIHQWPATLVQPVGSPLSLECTVEGTSNPNLYWYRQAAGRGLQLLFYSVGIGQISSEVPQNLSASRPQDRQFILSSKKLLLSDSGFYLCAWSGSEKLFFGSGTQLSVL.

This clonotype was recorded at least ten times. The chain joins TRBV10-3 to TRBJ1-5; D is unclear. V gave up 3 bases and J gave up 4 bases, with 4 bases separating them. The CDR3 is 12 residues long. Germline loops: CDR1 ENHRY, CDR2 SYGVKD. CDR3 DNA sequence: TGTGCCATCAGTGATAAGAATCAGCCCCAGCATTTT. Protein sequence: CAISDKNQPQHF.

The rearrangement uses TRBV12-3 or TRBV12-4 and TRBJ1-2; TRBD1 matches 8 bases. The CDR3 loop spans 15 amino acids. Unmatched junction bases numbered 8, after V lost 1 base and J lost 7 bases. CDR3 bases: TGTGCCAGCAGTTTAGTGGGCAGGGGGCCAGGTGGCTACACCTTC. This gives the protein CASSLVGRGPGGYTF.